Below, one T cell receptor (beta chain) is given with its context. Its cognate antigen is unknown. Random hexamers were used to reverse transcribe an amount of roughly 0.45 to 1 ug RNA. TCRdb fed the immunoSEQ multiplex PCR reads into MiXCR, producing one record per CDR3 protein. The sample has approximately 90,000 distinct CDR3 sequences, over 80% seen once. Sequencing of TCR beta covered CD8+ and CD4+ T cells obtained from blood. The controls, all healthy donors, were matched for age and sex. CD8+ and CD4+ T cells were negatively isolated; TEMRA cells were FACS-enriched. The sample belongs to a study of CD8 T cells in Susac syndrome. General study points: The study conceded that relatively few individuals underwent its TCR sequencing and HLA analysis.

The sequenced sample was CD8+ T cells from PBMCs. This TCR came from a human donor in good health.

The CDR3 here is CATSDGRLQETQYF. In nucleotides, the CDR3 is TGTGCCACCAGCGACGGACGGTTACAAGAGACCCAGTACTTC. The chain uses TRBV15 and TRBJ2-5; no clear D gene. The V gene's germline CDR1 is LNHNV and CDR2 YYDKDF (reference sequence). The V gene lost 5 bases and the J gene lost 2 bases, with 12 bases spanning the gap. The CDR3 runs to 14 residues.